The clone carrying this T cell receptor beta chain was seen only a few times. This sample is part of a study of T cell repertoires in cytomegalovirus infection. The CDR3 is 15 amino acids. In germline, CDR1 is LGHNA, CDR2 YSLEER. Between the trimmed V and J ends, which lost 3 bases and 1 base, there was a span of 10 bases. Using its own MiXCR run on the reads, TCRdb lists one record per CDR3 protein. Found here are roughly 230,000 distinct CDR3 sequences, roughly an eighth of them singletons; the top ten hold approximately 1.8%. The genes are TRBV4-3 and TRBJ2-4; TRBD1 or TRBD2 may be the D gene (5 bases each). The origin of this receptor is a human donor in good health (CMV status not recorded). Some clones in this sample may be carry-over from other donors' samples. The sequenced sample was PBMCs. DNA for the CDR3: TGCGCCAGCAGCCAGGCCGGGGACGCCAAAAACATTCAGTACTTC. It yields the protein CASSQAGDAKNIQYF.